This T cell receptor beta chain was documented in a study of blood T cell repertoires in COVID-19. Across the whole study: Samples taken during acute and convalescent COVID-19 were collected in the United States, Italy and Spain. PBMCs, B-cell-depleted T cells, or T cells were the source of the cDNA or gDNA that made up the material.

Germline V gene lookup returns CDR1 MNHNY and CDR2 SVGAGI (reference sequence). With 6 bases clipped from V and 4 bases from J, the junction kept 10 bases outside the gene matches. The CDR3 contains 15 residues. As originally analysed: The authors estimated nucleated cell counts from reference gene primer amplification. This table comes from immunoSEQ multiplex PCR, and its TCRdb copy is limited to in-frame clones, with some not included. The DNA was the basis for D and trimming; V, J and clone size are from that table. The table records around 100,000 clones, around 90% of them present only once. The material sequenced was peripheral blood. The chain is built from TRBV6-6 and TRBJ1-2, with 8 bases fitting TRBD1. The source of this sequence is a human donor in a cohort sampled during active COVID-19. CDR3 nucleotides: TGTGCCAGCAGAGTTAGACAGGGGCAGGTCTATGGCTACACCTTC. It specifies CASRVRQGQVYGYTF.